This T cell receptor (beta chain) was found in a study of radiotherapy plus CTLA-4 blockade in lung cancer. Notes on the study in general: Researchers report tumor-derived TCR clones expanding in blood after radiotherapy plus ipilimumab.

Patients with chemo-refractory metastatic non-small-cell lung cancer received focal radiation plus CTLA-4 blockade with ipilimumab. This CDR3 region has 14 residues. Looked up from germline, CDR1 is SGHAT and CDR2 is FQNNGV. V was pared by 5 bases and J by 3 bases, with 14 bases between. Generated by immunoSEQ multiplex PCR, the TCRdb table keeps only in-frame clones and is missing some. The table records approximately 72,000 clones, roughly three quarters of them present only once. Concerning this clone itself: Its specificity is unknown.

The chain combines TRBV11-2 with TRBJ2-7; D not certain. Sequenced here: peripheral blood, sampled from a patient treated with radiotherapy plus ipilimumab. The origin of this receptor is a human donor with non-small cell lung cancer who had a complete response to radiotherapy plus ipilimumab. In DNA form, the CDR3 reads TGTGCCAGCAGCGCCGGCACGATTTACTACGAGCAGTACGTC. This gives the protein CASSAGTIYYEQYV.